This T cell receptor (beta chain) was recovered during a study of control samples from healthy donors and cancer patients. The CDR3 has 16 amino acids. Trimming left V 5 bases short and J 8 bases short, with 24 bases between. The germline V gene has CDR1 PRHDT and CDR2 FYEKMQ (reference sequence). This table comes from immunoSEQ multiplex PCR, and its TCRdb copy is limited to in-frame clones, with some not included. The sample carries about 120,000 clones, around 86% recorded once. The sequencing sample was made of blood. The receptor comes from a man aged 35 to 55 in good health. The chain has TRBV13 and TRBJ1-2; TRBD1 is a possible D gene (5 bases). CDR3 in amino acids: CASSIINPGRALGYTF. The CDR3 DNA sequence: TGTGCCAGCAGCATAATAAATCCGGGCAGGGCCCTCGGCTACACCTTC.